This T cell receptor (beta chain) was sequenced for a study of T cells after yellow fever vaccination (dated by TCRdb to between 2019 and 2020). About the study as a whole: Libraries from fractions with low cell numbers were prepared with the SMART-Seq v4 Ultra Low Input RNA kit. Bulk TCR alpha and beta repertoires were sequenced longitudinally to track T-cell clones before and after primary and booster YFV17D yellow fever vaccination. Two healthy male donors, one aged 18 to 29 and one aged 30 to 40 years, made up the cohort. Blood samples were taken at several timepoints before and after primary and secondary immunization, and bulk PBMC replicates and cell subsets were isolated.

The germline V gene provides CDR1 MNHEY and CDR2 SVGEGT. The CDR3 contains 15 residues, cysteine and phenylalanine counted. Only the CDR3 part of the read is kept: 45 bases, read in frame from the first base. After removal of 7 bases from V and 0 bases from J, the junction retains 8 bases not matched to a gene. The paper as a whole reports these results and caveats: A small share of clonotypes occurred in both CD4 and CD8 compartments, likely arising from convergent recombination. Because only a couple of donors were included in the study, the extent to which the findings can be generalized is limited. Computational filtering was needed because FACS-sorted repertoires could contain abundant contaminating clonotypes from the bulk population. After the booster, most of the clones that had expanded following primary vaccination were detected again (almost 98% of CD4 and more than 85% of CD8), which suggests that memory was broadly maintained. The secondary T-cell response was weaker than the primary response but faster, peaking on day 5 instead of day 15.

This clonotype has just a few counts. Its binding antigen is unknown. No much larger clonotype is one base removed from it; base qualities were not supplied. Synthesis of TCR cDNA relied on 5'RACE template switching, a step that introduced a universal primer site along with unique molecular identifiers. Priming of cDNA synthesis was performed from both the TCR alpha and TCR beta constant segments. Libraries were amplified in two PCR steps, with sample barcodes and sequencing adapters added in the second step. Sequencing of libraries was performed on Illumina HiSeq 2500 (2x100 bp) or NovaSeq (2x150 bp). As for the original processing: Reads were demultiplexed and collapsed into UMI consensus sequences with MIGEC, and V(D)J alignment was performed with MiXCR. Clonotypes responding to the vaccine were identified with edgeR on replicate PBMC samples, with the criteria of FDR below 0.01 and a log2 fold change above 5 up to day 15. Each bulk clonotype was labeled CD4 or CD8 based on which sequenced repertoire, CD4 or CD8, contained the clonotype at higher abundance. The public reads were reprocessed in TCRdb via fastp at Q25 and MiXCR, keeping in-frame beta chains. Entries that share a CDR3 protein sequence are merged under the most common genes and DNA. The V and J calls follow TCRdb's processing rather than the paper's. The sample has roughly 300,000 distinct CDR3 sequences on record, 8.1% of them singletons. The top ten constitute about 16% of the sample.

This specimen's treatment or condition label, per the study, means: live attenuated yellow fever vaccine strain. Two biological replicates of bulk PBMCs were collected at each blood-draw timepoint. A standard Ficoll-Paque protocol was used to isolate PBMCs from peripheral blood. RNA was extracted with TriZol from bulk PBMCs, CD4 and CD8 fractions, and dextramer-positive and dextramer-negative fractions. This material consisted of PBMCs, taken 35 to 50 days after the first yellow fever vaccination. The receptor was isolated from a man aged 18-30 years who received the YFV17D yellow fever vaccine. The V and J segments used are TRBV6-2 or TRBV6-3 and TRBJ2-7, with TRBD1 identical over 8 junction bases. This receptor has the CDR3 CASTRPGQDSYEQYF. The DNA reads TGTGCCAGCACCCGCCCGGGACAGGACTCCTACGAGCAGTACTTC.